The 20 T cell receptor beta chains in this list originate from one sample, sequenced in a study of early T cells in non-severe SARS-CoV-2 infection. TCRdb reanalysed the 5' RACE reads using MiXCR and keeps one entry per CDR3 protein. The data show some 67,000 distinct CDR3 sequences, around 14% seen once. The sequencing input was whole blood. All receptors come from an adult who was a healthcare worker with PCR-confirmed SARS-CoV-2 infection or an uninfected control (not recorded which).

The CDR3 nucleotides read TGTGCCAGCAGCCAAGCCCCTCTCACCGGGGAGCTGTTTTTT. The encoded protein is CASSQAPLTGELFF. The gene calls are TRBV14 and TRBJ2-2, with D hard to call. Trimming cost V 1 base and J 4 bases, with 7 bases left between them. The CDR3 contains 14 residues. Germline V gene lookup returns CDR1 SGHDN and CDR2 FVKESK.

This clonotype was counted at least ten times. The chain is built from TRBV7-4 and TRBJ1-5; D may be TRBD1 (5 bases). This CDR3 is 15 amino acids long. V lost 5 bases and J 0 bases, leaving 11 bases between the germline ends. Germline V gives CDR1 SGHVT, CDR2 SQSDAQ. This CDR3 reads CASSPFGGSNQPQHF. CDR3 bases: TGTGCCAGCAGCCCCTTCGGGGGTAGCAATCAGCCCCAGCATTTT. The variable domain in full, with the rest retrieved from reference TRBV7-4 and TRBJ1-5, is GAGVSQSPRYKVAKRGRDVALRCDSISGHVTLYWYRQTLGQGSEVLTYSQSDAQRDKSGRPSGRFSAERPERSVSTLKIQRTEQGDSAVYLCASSPFGGSNQPQHFGDGTRLSIL.

The chain uses TRBV19 and TRBJ2-1, with D possibly being TRBD2 (5 bases). Trimming removed 5 bases from V and 7 bases from J, with 9 bases in between. Germline V gene lookup returns CDR1 LNHDA and CDR2 SQIVND (reference sequence). CDR3 length: 12 amino acids. CDR3 coding DNA: TGTGCCAGTAGTCGACTAAAAAATGAGCAGTTCTTC. This sequence encodes CASSRLKNEQFF.

This clonotype was seen a few times. This sequence joins TRBV7-9 and TRBJ1-1; tentative D call: TRBD1 (5 bases). V lost 7 bases, J lost 1 base, and 16 bases lay in between. This CDR3 has 15 residues. Germline CDR1 reads SEHNR; CDR2 reads FQNEAQ (reference sequence). The CDR3 nucleotides read TGTGCCAGCATTAAACCGGGACCGAAGAACACTGAAGCTTTCTTT. This sequence encodes CASIKPGPKNTEAFF.

There are many counts of this clonotype. The gene calls are TRBV18 and TRBJ1-1; TRBD1 is a possible D gene (6 bases). The germline V gene has CDR1 KGHSH and CDR2 LQKENI. The V end was cut by 5 bases, the J end by 4 bases, with 14 bases between. The CDR3 runs 14 residues. CDR3 loop: CASSGQLRGTEAFF. DNA for the CDR3: TGTGCCAGCTCAGGACAGTTGAGGGGCACTGAAGCTTTCTTT.

This clonotype was recorded at least ten times. CDR3 nucleotide sequence: TGCGCCGGACGGACAGGGGATAATTCACCCCTCCACTTT. Its protein is CAGRTGDNSPLHF. This rearrangement joins TRBV10-2 to TRBJ1-6; TRBD1 aligns across 9 bases. Germline V gene data show CDR1 as WSHSY and CDR2 as SAAADI. This CDR3 has 13 amino acids. V dropped 11 bases and J dropped 5; count of bases not matched to a gene: 4.

J is TRBJ2-5 and V is TRBV10-3, with D unresolved. V was clipped by 6 bases and J by 2 bases, with 4 bases between them. Germline CDR1 ENHRY, CDR2 SYGVKD. The CDR3 covers 11 residues. The CDR3 bases are TGTGCCATCAGAGATCAAGAGACCCAGTACTTC. Its translation: CAIRDQETQYF.

V and J are TRBV11-2 and TRBJ2-1; D perhaps matches TRBD2 (6 bases). Trimming took 1 base from V and 8 from J, leaving 6 bases between them. The CDR3 sequence is 12 residues long. Germline CDR1 is SGHAT and CDR2 is FQNNGV. CDR3 bases: TGTGCCAGCAGCTTAGGCGGGGATGAGCAGTTCTTC. Translation gives CASSLGGDEQFF. The whole variable domain, remainder taken from reference TRBV11-2 and TRBJ2-1, is EAGVAQSPRYKIIEKRQSVAFWCNPISGHATLYWYQQILGQGPKLLIQFQNNGVVDDSQLPKDRFSAERLKGVDSTLKIQPAKLEDSAVYLCASSLGGDEQFFGPGTRLTVL.

The rearrangement links TRBV24-1 to TRBJ2-2; unclear D gene. Per germline, CDR1 KGHDR and CDR2 SFDVKD. The CDR3 has 12 amino acids. V lost 6 bases and J 5 bases, leaving 6 bases between the germline ends. CDR3: CATSQTTGELFF. CDR3 DNA: TGTGCCACCAGTCAGACAACCGGGGAGCTGTTTTTT.

This clonotype showed up just a few times. The chain has TRBV20-1 and TRBJ1-4; D uncertain. CDR3 size: 13 residues. Trimming removed 3 bases from V and 3 bases from J, with 8 bases in between. Germline-derived CDR1 and CDR2 are DFQATT and SNEGSKA (reference sequence). The CDR3 nucleotides are TGCAGTGCTAGTCGTACGGCTAATGAAAAACTGTTTTTT. Its translation is CSASRTANEKLFF.

The chain links TRBV29-1 to TRBJ1-1; a weak D match, TRBD1 (6 bases). This CDR3 has 12 residues. Trimming took off 3 bases at V and 4 bases at J, with 9 bases between the two ends. In germline, CDR1 is SQVTM, CDR2 ANQGSEA. CDR3 sequence: CSVEEGGTEAFF. In DNA form, the CDR3 reads TGCAGCGTTGAGGAGGGGGGCACTGAAGCTTTCTTT.

The chain is built from TRBV29-1 and TRBJ2-1; 10 bases are a match to TRBD2. Germline V CDR1 and CDR2: SQVTM, ANQGSEA. Trimming at V came to 7 bases and at J to 5 bases, leaving 8 bases not matched to a gene. The CDR3 spans 14 residues. The CDR3 here is CSATGTSVNNEQFF. The CDR3 DNA sequence: TGCAGCGCCACAGGGACTAGCGTAAACAATGAGCAGTTCTTC.

The rearrangement links TRBV5-1 to TRBJ2-7; D is unresolved. The CDR3 runs 13 residues. The V and J ends lost 4 bases and 1 base respectively, with 9 bases between them. Germline V gene lookup returns CDR1 SGHRS and CDR2 YFSETQ. CDR3 bases: TGCGCCAGCAGCGAGGACGGTTCCTACGAGCAGTACTTC. Protein product: CASSEDGSYEQYF.

V is TRBV5-5 and J is TRBJ2-7; D is possibly TRBD1 (5 bases). The V end was cut by 4 bases, the J end by 6 bases, with 17 bases between. This CDR3 is 14 amino acids long. The V gene's germline CDR1 is SGHKS and CDR2 YYEKEE (reference sequence). DNA for the CDR3: TGTGCCAGCAGCCCGTCATCAGGGCCCGGCGAGCAGTACTTC. This gives the protein CASSPSSGPGEQYF.

The gene calls are TRBV7-2 and TRBJ2-2; 7 bases are a match to TRBD1. The CDR3 runs to 13 residues. Trimming cost V 5 bases and J 6 bases; bases outside gene matches: 3. The V gene's germline CDR1 is SGHTA and CDR2 FQGNSA. The CDR3 DNA follows: TGTGCCAGCAGCCTGACAGGGTCCGGGGAGCTGTTTTTT. It yields the protein CASSLTGSGELFF. Full variable domain (rest looked up from reference TRBV7-2 and TRBJ2-2): GAGVSQSPSNKVTEKGKDVELRCDPISGHTALYWYRQSLGQGLEFLIYFQGNSAPDKSGLPSDRFSAERTGGSVSTLTIQRTQQEDSAVYLCASSLTGSGELFFGEGSRLTVL.

This clonotype showed up many times. The chain is built from TRBV5-6 and TRBJ2-7, with 7 bases lining up with TRBD1. This CDR3 is built from 12 residues. Per germline, CDR1 SGHDT and CDR2 YYEEEE. J was trimmed by 4 bases and V by 4 bases; bases with no gene match: 2. CDR3 sequence reads: CASSPQGYEQYF. The CDR3 DNA sequence: TGTGCCAGCAGCCCACAGGGGTACGAGCAGTACTTC.

This clonotype was seen many times. The rearrangement joins TRBV7-8 to TRBJ2-7, with 8 bases fitting TRBD1. Germline lookup yields CDR1 SGHVS and CDR2 FQNEAQ. The CDR3 loop spans 14 amino acids. The V and J ends lost 2 bases and 6 bases, in that order; junction bases with no gene match: 6. The CDR3 DNA is TGTGCCAGCAGCTTAAGCAGGGGGCGCCCCGAGCAGTACTTC. This gives the protein CASSLSRGRPEQYF.

This clonotype was counted between two and nine times. This sequence joins TRBV6-2 or TRBV6-3 and TRBJ2-1; D may be TRBD1 or TRBD2 (5 bases each). V lost 6 bases to trimming and J lost 9 bases, with 12 bases between them. Germline-derived CDR1 and CDR2 are MNHEY and SVGEGT. This CDR3 region has 12 residues. Here the CDR3 reads CASSTGPLEQFF. CDR3 DNA sequence: TGTGCCAGCAGCACGGGACCACTTGAGCAGTTCTTC.

This clonotype was picked up many times. The rearrangement links TRBV20-1 to TRBJ2-3; tentatively, D is TRBD1 (5 bases). The CDR3 extends over 13 amino acids. CDR1 and CDR2 from the germline V gene are DFQATT and SNEGSKA (reference sequence). Trimming removed 3 bases from V and 0 bases from J, with 7 bases in between. Here the CDR3 reads CSARHRSTDTQYF. CDR3 DNA sequence: TGCAGTGCTAGGCACAGGAGCACAGATACGCAGTATTTT.

In its sample, this clonotype was seen a few times. This rearrangement joins TRBV9 to TRBJ2-1, with 8 bases identical to TRBD1. Germline loops: CDR1 SGDLS, CDR2 YYNGEE. Trimming cost V 5 bases and J 2 bases; bases outside gene matches: 6. This CDR3 is 15 amino acids long. The CDR3, as DNA: TGTGCCAGCAGTCTCCGACAGGGGCCCTACAATGAGCAGTTCTTC. This translates into CASSLRQGPYNEQFF.